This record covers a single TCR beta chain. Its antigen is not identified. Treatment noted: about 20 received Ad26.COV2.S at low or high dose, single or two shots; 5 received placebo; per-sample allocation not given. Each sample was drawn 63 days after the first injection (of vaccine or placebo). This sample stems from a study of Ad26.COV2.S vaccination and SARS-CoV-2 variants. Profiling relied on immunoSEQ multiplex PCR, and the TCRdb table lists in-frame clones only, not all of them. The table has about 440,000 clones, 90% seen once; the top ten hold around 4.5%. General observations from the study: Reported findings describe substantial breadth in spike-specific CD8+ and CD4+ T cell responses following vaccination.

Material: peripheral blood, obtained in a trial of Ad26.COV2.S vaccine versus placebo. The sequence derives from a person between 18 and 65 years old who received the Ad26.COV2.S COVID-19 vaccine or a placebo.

The DNA of the CDR3 is TGTGCCAGCAGTTTTAGGACAGGGAACACCGGGGAGCTGTTTTTT. Amino acids: CASSFRTGNTGELFF. V is TRBV27 and J is TRBJ2-2, with TRBD1 matching 7 bases. CDR1 and CDR2 from the germline V gene are MNHEY and SMNVEV (reference sequence). Trimming removed 3 bases from V and 1 base from J; junction bases left unmatched: 2. This CDR3 has 15 amino acids.